One T cell receptor beta chain is described in this entry. At one of its ends the junction is not consistent with the germline gene, which may arise from a read error. These data are taken from a study of tumor and adjacent non-tumor tissue in lung cancer. This sample's RNA came from whole unsorted tissue. The library came from three nested PCR rounds adapted from ARM-PCR protocols. TCRdb recomputed calls from the multiplex PCR reads with MiXCR, one row per CDR3 protein. The sample records tens of thousands of distinct CDR3 sequences, more than 60% being singletons. Germline CDR1 reads SGHAT; CDR2 reads FQNNGV. The CDR3 has 15 residues.

The clonotype was recovered from a woman aged 50 to 60 with non-small cell lung cancer. Material: lung tumor tissue. The chain joins TRBV11-2 to TRBJ2-1; perhaps TRBD2 as D (6 bases). The CDR3 loop is CASILESGGNHEQFF. The DNA of the CDR3 is TGTGCCAGCATCTTAGAATCCGGCGGGAATCATGAGCAGTTCTTC. The full variable domain, with the rest looked up from reference TRBV11-2 and TRBJ2-1, is EAGVAQSPRYKIIEKRQSVAFWCNPISGHATLYWYQQILGQGPKLLIQFQNNGVVDDSQLPKDRFSAERLKGVDSTLKIQPAKLEDSAVYLCASILESGGNHEQFFGPGTRLTVL.